Given below is one T cell receptor beta chain in context. V was clipped by 5 bases and J by 3 bases, with 7 bases between them. Looked up from germline, CDR1 is SGHTA and CDR2 is FQGNSA. The CDR3 spans 13 residues. The data derive from a study of cytomegalovirus exposure and HLA in healthy donors. Study background: Clustering assigned about 76% of the approximately 430 genotyped donors to the Caucasian-associated ancestry cluster.

The PCR had 60 Vbeta and 13 Jbeta primers. Using immunoSEQ multiplex PCR, the repertoire was profiled, and TCRdb retains in-frame clones only, with some absent. This table holds over 70,000 clones. Material for sequencing was PBMCs. The sequence was collected from a woman between 35 and 50 years old in good health and CMV-seropositive. The chain is built from TRBV7-2 and TRBJ2-2; D uncertain. In DNA form, the CDR3 reads TGTGCCAGCAGCCTCGACTACACCGGGGAGCTGTTTTTT. It encodes CASSLDYTGELFF.